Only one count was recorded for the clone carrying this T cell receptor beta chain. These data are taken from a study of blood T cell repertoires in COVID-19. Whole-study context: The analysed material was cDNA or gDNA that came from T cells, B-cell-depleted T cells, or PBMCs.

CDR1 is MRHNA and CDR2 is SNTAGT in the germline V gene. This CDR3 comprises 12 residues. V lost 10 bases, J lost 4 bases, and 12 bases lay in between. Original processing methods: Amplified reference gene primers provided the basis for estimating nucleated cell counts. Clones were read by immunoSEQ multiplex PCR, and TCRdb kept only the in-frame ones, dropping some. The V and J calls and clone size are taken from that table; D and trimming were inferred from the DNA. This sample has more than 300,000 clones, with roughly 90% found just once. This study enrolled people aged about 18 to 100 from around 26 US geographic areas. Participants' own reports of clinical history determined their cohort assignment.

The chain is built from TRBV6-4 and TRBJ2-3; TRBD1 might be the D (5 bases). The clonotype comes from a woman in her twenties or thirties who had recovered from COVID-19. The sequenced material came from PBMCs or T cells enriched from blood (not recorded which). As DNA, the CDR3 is TGTGCCACCGTAGAAGGGGCAGATACGCAGTATTTT. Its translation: CATVEGADTQYF.